Below, 27 T cell receptor beta chains from the same sample are listed, as sequenced in a study of CD8 T cells in ankylosing spondylitis. Overall study findings and caveats: A TCR beta motif of several highly homologous variants seemed to mark ankylosing spondylitis blood.

TCRdb called the 5' RACE reads again in MiXCR, with one record for every CDR3 protein. Of a few hundred thousand distinct CDR3 sequences listed, about 22% are singletons. The antigens of these receptors remain unknown. The specimen sequenced was blood, either unsorted or a sorted T cell fraction (not recorded which). These receptors all come from a male donor with ankylosing spondylitis.

The V and J genes are TRBV20-1 and TRBJ1-2; 7 nucleotides align to TRBD1. The CDR3 loop spans 13 amino acids. CDR1 DFQATT and CDR2 SNEGSKA come from the germline V gene (reference sequence). Trimming removed 0 bases from V and 7 bases from J; junction bases left unmatched: 5. CDR3 region: CSARDRGVSGYTF. In DNA, the CDR3 is TGCAGTGCTAGAGACAGGGGGGTGAGTGGCTACACCTTC.

This clonotype has a count of ten or more. The chain links TRBV7-9 to TRBJ2-1, with 7 bases lining up with TRBD2. CDR3 size: 14 residues. V was pared by 4 bases and J by 4 bases, with 4 bases of the junction left unmatched. Germline CDR1 SEHNR, CDR2 FQNEAQ (reference sequence). CDR3 nucleotide sequence: TGTGCCAGCAGCTGGGGTAGCGGGTACAATGAGCAGTTCTTC. It encodes CASSWGSGYNEQFF.

J is TRBJ2-3 and V is TRBV6-2 or TRBV6-3; D unclear. V gave up 0 bases and J gave up 4 bases, with 8 bases separating them. The CDR3 sequence is 14 residues long. Germline-derived CDR1 and CDR2 are MNHEY and SVGEGT. The CDR3 DNA reads as TGTGCCAGCAGTTACTCCGATGGGGCAGATACGCAGTATTTT. Encoded protein: CASSYSDGADTQYF.

The chain carries TRBV5-1 and TRBJ2-3; D perhaps matches TRBD2 (6 bases). Germline V gives CDR1 SGHRS, CDR2 YFSETQ. This CDR3 spans 13 amino acids. Trimming cost V 6 bases and J 3 bases, with 11 bases left between them. The CDR3 region is CASNRGSTDTQYF. DNA for the CDR3: TGCGCCAGCAATCGGGGGTCTACAGATACGCAGTATTTT.

The chain has TRBV20-1 and TRBJ2-7, with 7 bases aligning to TRBD2. The V gene end was trimmed by 6 bases and the J gene end by 6 bases; junction bases not matched to a gene: 11. Germline V lookup: CDR1 DFQATT, CDR2 SNEGSKA (reference sequence). This CDR3 has 13 amino acids. This chain's CDR3 is CSAMTSFPGEQYF. As DNA, the CDR3 is TGCAGTGCAATGACTAGCTTCCCTGGCGAGCAGTACTTC.

The chain carries TRBV6-2 or TRBV6-3 and TRBJ2-2; 16 nucleotides align to TRBD2. The length of the CDR3 is 20 residues. The V gene's germline CDR1 is MNHEY and CDR2 SVGEGT. The trim removed 3 bases at V and 2 bases at J, leaving 9 bases unmatched. DNA for the CDR3: TGTGCCAGCAGTTATGAAGGGACTAGCGGGAGGGTTCGCAACACCGGGGAGCTGTTTTTT. Residues: CASSYEGTSGRVRNTGELFF.

This clonotype was found a few times. This chain joins TRBV28 and TRBJ1-1; 9 bases fit TRBD1. CDR1 MDHEN and CDR2 SYDVKM come from the germline V gene. V lost 8 bases to trimming and J lost 5 bases; unmatched junction nucleotides: 12. This CDR3 has 15 amino acids. CDR3 sequence: CASHPVGTGQTEAFF. Written as DNA, the CDR3 is TGTGCCAGCCACCCGGTCGGGACAGGGCAGACTGAAGCTTTCTTT.

This clonotype was observed a handful of times. The rearrangement uses TRBV21-1 and TRBJ1-5; the table names TRBD1, a call not compared with the DNA. TRBV21-1 is a pseudogene locus. The CDR3 runs 15 residues. The CDR3 DNA reads TGTGCCAGCCCTTACGGACAGGGAGAGGGTCAGCCCCAGCATTTT. Translation: CASPYGQGEGQPQHF.

This clonotype was detected once. The V call is TRBV28, the J call TRBJ2-1; 11 bases agree with TRBD2. The CDR3 is made up of 16 amino acids. Germline V gene sequence: CDR1 MDHEN, CDR2 SYDVKM. V shed 7 bases, J shed 7 bases, and the junction held 12 bases outside the gene matches. The CDR3: CASTSLAGAFRNEQFF. The CDR3 coding sequence is TGTGCCAGCACCTCACTAGCGGGAGCCTTCAGAAATGAGCAGTTCTTC.

The chain is built from TRBV29-1 and TRBJ1-4; no reliable D call. The ends were cut back, 3 bases at V and 4 bases at J, with 9 bases in the middle. Germline V gene sequence: CDR1 SQVTM, CDR2 ANQGSEA. CDR3 length: 13 amino acids. The CDR3 spells CSVEAEGNEKLFF. Written as DNA, the CDR3 is TGCAGCGTTGAGGCCGAGGGTAATGAAAAACTGTTTTTT.

The chain links TRBV7-3 to TRBJ2-1; 9 bases line up with TRBD2. The junction had 9 bases not matched to a gene; V was cut back by 5 bases and J by 7 bases. The length of the CDR3 is 15 residues. Germline V gene sequence: CDR1 SGHTA, CDR2 FQGTGA. The CDR3 loop reads CASSPLAGLWNEQFF. DNA of the CDR3: TGTGCCAGCAGCCCTCTAGCGGGACTCTGGAATGAGCAGTTCTTC.

This clonotype appeared a few times. The chain uses TRBV29-1 and TRBJ2-3; no reliable D call. This CDR3 comprises 14 residues. V shed 0 bases and J shed 6 bases, with 13 bases lying between them. Germline loops: CDR1 SQVTM, CDR2 ANQGSEA. CDR3 amino acids: CSVEERLGLDTQYF. CDR3 sequence (DNA): TGCAGCGTTGAAGAAAGGCTCGGTTTGGATACGCAGTATTTT.

This clonotype appeared many times. The CDR3 is CSALAGETYEQYF. The CDR3 nucleotides read TGCAGCGCTCTAGCGGGAGAAACCTACGAGCAGTACTTC. The V gene is TRBV29-1, the J gene TRBJ2-7, with TRBD2 matching over 10 bases. The V gene's germline CDR1 is SQVTM and CDR2 ANQGSEA. CDR3 length: 13 amino acids. The V and J ends lost 7 bases and 2 bases, in that order; junction bases with no gene match: 5.

This CDR3 reads CASSPRTDTEAFF. In DNA form, the CDR3 reads TGCGCCAGCAGCCCCCGGACAGACACTGAAGCTTTCTTT. The V and J genes are TRBV4-3 and TRBJ1-1; possibly TRBD1 for D (6 bases). Germline V CDR1 and CDR2: LGHNA, YSLEER. This CDR3 spans 13 amino acids. The V and J ends lost 4 bases and 3 bases respectively, with 9 bases between them.

The V gene is TRBV6-6, the J gene TRBJ1-2; D may be TRBD1 (5 bases). Trimming shortened V by 8 bases and J by 7 bases, and 14 bases separated the two germline ends. Germline V lookup: CDR1 MNHNY, CDR2 SVGAGI (reference sequence). CDR3 length: 12 amino acids. The CDR3 sequence: CASSGDLSGYTF. The DNA of the CDR3 is TGTGCCAGCTCGGGGGATCTCTCTGGCTACACCTTC.

This clonotype was picked up one time. The rearrangement uses TRBV10-3 and TRBJ1-2; D uncertain. CDR1 is ENHRY, CDR2 SYGVKD, per germline. Trimming left V 2 bases short and J 3 bases short, with 10 bases between. The CDR3 has 14 amino acids. The CDR3: CAISEAREYYGYTF. The CDR3 DNA is TGTGCCATCAGTGAGGCGAGGGAATACTATGGCTACACCTTC.

The chain employs TRBV12-3 or TRBV12-4 and TRBJ2-1; D is uncertain. The CDR3 loop spans 15 amino acids. Trimming removed 7 bases at V and 1 base at J, with 14 bases between. The CDR3 sequence is CASTPRRVSYNEQFF. The CDR3 nucleotides read TGTGCCAGCACCCCTCGCCGGGTGTCCTACAATGAGCAGTTCTTC.

The J gene is TRBJ2-2, the V gene TRBV7-9; D may be TRBD2 (6 bases). CDR1 is SEHNR, CDR2 FQNEAQ, per germline (reference sequence). There are 15 residues in the CDR3. The V end was cut by 2 bases, the J end by 4 bases, with 11 bases between. The DNA for the CDR3 is TGTGCCAGCAGCTTATACCGGGGAGGCACCGGGGAGCTGTTTTTT. This sequence encodes CASSLYRGGTGELFF.

This clonotype turned up a few times. The chain uses TRBV18 and TRBJ2-2; maybe TRBD1 (6 bases). V lost 3 bases to trimming and J lost 6 bases, with 8 bases between them. The CDR3 has 13 amino acids. CDR1 is KGHSH and CDR2 is LQKENI in the germline V gene. The CDR3 DNA sequence: TGTGCCAGCTCACCGCGGACAGCCGGGGAGCTGTTTTTT. Its translation: CASSPRTAGELFF.

In this sample, this clonotype turned up a few times. The chain carries TRBV18 and TRBJ2-7, with TRBD2 identical over 15 bases. Germline CDR1 KGHSH, CDR2 LQKENI. The CDR3 consists of 16 residues. Trimming removed 4 bases from V and 5 bases from J; junction bases left unmatched: 6. CDR3 loop: CASSRTSGRAGDEQYF. In nucleotides, the CDR3 is TGTGCCAGCTCACGGACTAGCGGGAGGGCCGGAGACGAGCAGTACTTC.

This clonotype turned up a few times. The chain has TRBV20-1 and TRBJ2-5; D is undetermined. The germline CDR1 and CDR2 sequences are DFQATT and SNEGSKA (reference sequence). Trimming cost V 3 bases and J 2 bases, with 7 bases left between them. The CDR3 has 12 amino acids. CDR3 loop: CSASLRQETQYF. Written as DNA, the CDR3 is TGCAGTGCTAGCCTCCGTCAAGAGACCCAGTACTTC.

This CDR3 reads CASSMTTGANYGYTF. CDR3 DNA: TGTGCCAGCAGCATGACGACAGGAGCTAACTATGGCTACACCTTC. The V gene is TRBV5-4, the J gene TRBJ1-2; D might be TRBD1 (6 bases). V lost 4 bases to trimming and J lost 0 bases, with 13 bases between them. The CDR3 extends over 15 amino acids. The germline gives CDR1 SGHNT, CDR2 YYREEE (reference sequence).

J is TRBJ2-1 and V is TRBV20-1, with a tentative D call TRBD1 (6 bases). CDR3 length: 14 residues. Germline V gene data show CDR1 as DFQATT and CDR2 as SNEGSKA (reference sequence). Trimming removed 3 bases at V and 1 base at J, with 10 bases between. CDR3 loop: CSASGGRSYNEQFF. For the CDR3, the DNA is TGCAGTGCTAGTGGGGGCCGATCCTACAATGAGCAGTTCTTC.

J is TRBJ2-1 and V is TRBV7-2, with a tentative D call TRBD2 (6 bases). Germline CDR1 and CDR2: SGHTA and FQGNSA. CDR3 length: 15 residues. Trimming left V 5 bases short and J 2 bases short, with 13 bases between. CDR3 in amino acids: CASSRLVGTYNEQFF. CDR3 nucleotide sequence: TGTGCCAGCAGCCGACTAGTGGGAACCTACAATGAGCAGTTCTTC.

The chain links TRBV20-1 to TRBJ2-7; TRBD2 is a possible D gene (6 bases). Germline V gives CDR1 DFQATT, CDR2 SNEGSKA (reference sequence). V lost 2 bases to trimming and J lost 0 bases, with 14 bases between them. This CDR3 has 15 amino acids. For the CDR3, the DNA is TGCAGTGCTAGAAGCGCCGGGCGGGACTCCTACGAGCAGTACTTC. It is translated as CSARSAGRDSYEQYF.

This chain links TRBV28 with TRBJ2-2; D gene ambiguous. The V gene's germline CDR1 is MDHEN and CDR2 SYDVKM. V was shortened by 5 bases and J by 5 bases, with 18 bases between the two germline ends. This CDR3 spans 16 amino acids. The CDR3 is CASSPSPRTPTGELFF. The CDR3 region has the DNA TGTGCCAGCAGTCCCAGCCCGCGAACTCCTACCGGGGAGCTGTTTTTT.

This clonotype was seen just once. The gene calls are TRBV20-1 and TRBJ2-7, with D unclear. The CDR3 is made up of 13 amino acids. Trimming took 7 bases from V and 3 from J, leaving 16 bases between them. The germline CDR1 and CDR2 sequences are DFQATT and SNEGSKA (reference sequence). CDR3 region: CSVSPEKGYEQYF. CDR3 bases: TGCAGTGTTAGCCCAGAAAAGGGCTACGAGCAGTACTTC.